This entry lists 23 T cell receptor beta chains sequenced from one sample in a study of regulatory T cells in long-lasting Graves disease. Construction of TCR beta libraries relied on iRepertoire HTBI primers and on Arm-PCR targeting CDR3 regions. MiXCR, run by TCRdb on the multiplex PCR reads, gives a single entry per CDR3 protein. The sample includes about 470,000 distinct CDR3 sequences, around 21% of them seen just once. Indicated time point: persistent/refractory GD, antithyroid drugs over 5 years with positive TRAb. PBMC RNA served as the TCR library source. The sample consisted of peripheral blood mononuclear cells (PBMCs), taken when the disease was refractory, from a patient treated with antithyroid drugs. All receptors derive from a female donor with Graves disease.

The CDR3 DNA follows: TGTGCCAGCAGTTACTGGTCCACACCGGGGGATACGCAGTATTTT. The encoded protein is CASSYWSTPGDTQYF. The V gene is TRBV6-5, the J gene TRBJ2-3, with D perhaps TRBD2 (5 bases). Germline CDR1 is MNHEY and CDR2 is SVGAGI. The CDR3 runs to 15 residues. V lost 1 base, J lost 6 bases, and 14 bases lay in between.

This chain joins TRBV30 and TRBJ2-3; tentative D call: TRBD2 (6 bases). The CDR3 spans 14 residues. Trimming stripped 3 bases from V and 4 bases from J, with 14 bases between. Germline V lookup: CDR1 GTSNPN, CDR2 SVGIG (reference sequence). CDR3 loop: CAWSPSGWPDTQYF. CDR3 nucleotides: TGTGCCTGGAGCCCCAGCGGGTGGCCAGATACGCAGTATTTT.

V is TRBV5-8 and J is TRBJ2-5; possibly TRBD2 for D (5 bases). Trimming pared 4 bases from V and 1 base from J, leaving 14 bases between. Per germline, CDR1 SGHTS and CDR2 YDEGEE. This CDR3 has 15 amino acids. CDR3 protein: CASSHGGSAQETQYF. The CDR3 bases are TGTGCCAGCAGCCATGGAGGAAGCGCCCAAGAGACCCAGTACTTC.

The table lists this clonotype with a few counts. The chain is built from TRBV20-1 and TRBJ1-1; 7 bases map to TRBD1. Germline CDR1 DFQATT, CDR2 SNEGSKA (reference sequence). The CDR3 consists of 16 residues. The trim removed 0 bases at V and 0 bases at J, leaving 7 bases unmatched. The CDR3 coding sequence is TGCAGTGCTAGAGATAACAGGGGACATCTGAACACTGAAGCTTTCTTT. The encoded protein is CSARDNRGHLNTEAFF.

This clonotype was seen more than once but under ten times. The chain's CDR3 is CASISSGCSEAFF. In DNA form, the CDR3 reads TGTGCCAGCATCAGCTCGGGGTGTTCTGAAGCTTTCTTT. The chain has TRBV9 and TRBJ1-1, with unresolved D. V lost 6 bases and J 6 bases, leaving 15 bases between the germline ends. CDR1 SGDLS and CDR2 YYNGEE come from the germline V gene. CDR3 length: 13 amino acids.

As to this clonotype: A read error may account for a junction end that differs from germline. This chain joins TRBV6-2 or TRBV6-3 and TRBJ1-2; tentative D call: TRBD1 (5 bases). The CDR3 has 16 residues. Germline values: CDR1 MNHEY, CDR2 SVGEGT. The CDR3 coding sequence is TGTGCCAGCAGTCAACGGGACGGTCGCCGAATCTATGACTACACCTTC. It translates to CASSQRDGRRIYDYTF.

This clonotype occurred many times. V gene TRBV29-1 combines with J gene TRBJ2-7, with 7 bases matching TRBD1. Germline values: CDR1 SQVTM, CDR2 ANQGSEA. V shed 4 bases, J shed 1 base, and the junction held 1 base outside the gene matches. The CDR3 length is 12 residues. The CDR3 sequence is CSVGQGSYEQYF. Here the CDR3 DNA reads TGCAGCGTTGGACAGGGTTCCTACGAGCAGTACTTC.

The gene calls are TRBV4-2 and TRBJ1-4, with 7 bases matching TRBD1. CDR1 and CDR2 (germline): LGHNA, YNFKEQ. CDR3 length equals 16 residues. The ends lost 4 bases at V and 7 bases at J; junction bases unmatched: 12. The CDR3 region is CASSPVMTGPGEKLFF. The CDR3 DNA sequence: TGTGCCAGCAGCCCGGTGATGACAGGGCCGGGTGAAAAACTGTTTTTT.

This clonotype has a count of ten or more. This rearrangement joins TRBV19 to TRBJ1-1, with a possible D match to TRBD1 (5 bases). The CDR3 is 14 amino acids. The germline V and J ends were trimmed by 3 bases and 1 base, with 9 bases remaining between them. Germline V lookup: CDR1 LNHDA, CDR2 SQIVND (reference sequence). This CDR3 reads CASSIGGENTEAFF. CDR3 in DNA: TGTGCCAGTAGTATTGGGGGAGAGAACACTGAAGCTTTCTTT.

V gene TRBV12-3 or TRBV12-4 combines with J gene TRBJ2-7; possibly TRBD2 for D (6 bases). This CDR3 has 13 residues. Trimming shortened V by 1 base and J by 7 bases, and 11 bases separated the two germline ends. The CDR3 here is CASSLVDSGEQYF. The CDR3 DNA follows: TGTGCCAGCAGTTTAGTCGACAGCGGGGAGCAGTACTTC.

The chain carries TRBV12-3 or TRBV12-4 and TRBJ1-2; D unresolved. The CDR3 runs to 13 residues. V was clipped by 2 bases and J by 5 bases, with 9 bases between them. Written as DNA, the CDR3 is TGTGCCAGCAGTTTACGGTTTTGGTATGGCTACACCTTC. This translates into CASSLRFWYGYTF.

This clonotype was counted at least ten times. The CDR3 sequence: CASSSNLQGAQETQYF. The DNA of the CDR3 is TGTGCCAGCAGCTCCAACCTACAGGGGGCACAAGAGACCCAGTACTTC. The chain joins TRBV11-3 to TRBJ2-5, with 9 bases matching TRBD1. This CDR3 is built from 16 residues. J lost 2 bases, V lost 4 bases, and 8 bases had no gene match. CDR1 SGHNT and CDR2 YENEEA come from the germline V gene.

In this sample, this clonotype turned up many times. This chain uses TRBV7-3 with TRBJ2-7, with 7 nucleotides matching TRBD2. V lost 5 bases to trimming and J lost 2 bases; unmatched junction nucleotides: 15. Germline loops: CDR1 SGHTA, CDR2 FQGTGA. The CDR3 is 17 residues long. The CDR3 DNA sequence: TGTGCCAGCAGCCCCCCCGAGGGCCGGGAGGACCCCTACGAGCAGTACTTC. Translation: CASSPPEGREDPYEQYF. Full variable domain (remainder filled in from reference TRBV7-3 and TRBJ2-7): GAGVSQTPSNKVTEKGKYVELRCDPISGHTALYWYRQSLGQGPEFLIYFQGTGAADDSGLPNDRFFAVRPEGSVSTLKIQRTERGDSAVYLCASSPPEGREDPYEQYFGPGTRLTVT.

The chain links TRBV29-1 to TRBJ2-1; TRBD2 aligns across 7 bases. CDR3 length equals 15 residues. Germline CDR1 SQVTM, CDR2 ANQGSEA. CDR3 loop: CSARAVSGIVDEQFF. CDR3 DNA sequence: TGCAGTGCTAGAGCAGTGAGCGGGATCGTCGATGAGCAGTTCTTC.

In this sample, this clonotype turned up many times. The chain couples TRBV28 to TRBJ2-1; the match to TRBD2 covers 12 bases. Germline trimming cut 4 bases from V and 9 bases from J; bases unmatched to any gene: 16. Germline assignment: CDR1 MDHEN and CDR2 SYDVKM. The CDR3 extends over 18 amino acids. The CDR3, as DNA: TGTGCCAGCAGTTCTTCTAGCGGGAGGGTCGCAGTTTATCGTGAGCAGTTCTTC. It yields the protein CASSSSSGRVAVYREQFF.

This clonotype was seen ten or more times. V and J are TRBV6-2 or TRBV6-3 and TRBJ2-7; the match to TRBD2 covers 9 bases. The CDR3 extends over 15 amino acids. The V segment lost 6 bases and the J segment 3 bases; nucleotides outside the gene matches: 9. Germline-derived CDR1 and CDR2 are MNHEY and SVGEGT. CDR3 in DNA: TGTGCCAGCAGGCCCCTAGCGGGGCGAGTCTACGAGCAGTACTTC. Encoded protein: CASRPLAGRVYEQYF.

In this sample, this clonotype turned up many times. The chain has TRBV12-3 or TRBV12-4 and TRBJ1-2, with a possible D match to TRBD1 (5 bases). Trimming stripped 7 bases from V and 0 bases from J, with 12 bases between. This CDR3 comprises 14 residues. DNA of the CDR3: TGTGCCAGCACCGTAACGGGGGCTAACTATGGCTACACCTTC. It encodes CASTVTGANYGYTF.

This clonotype was seen at least ten times. The V gene is TRBV6-1, the J gene TRBJ2-6; TRBD1 matches 7 bases. Looked up from germline, CDR1 is MNHNS and CDR2 is SASEGT. This CDR3 spans 15 amino acids. V shed 10 bases, J shed 2 bases, and the junction held 8 bases outside the gene matches. This chain's CDR3 is CATNLQGAGANVLTF. CDR3 coding DNA: TGTGCCACCAATCTTCAGGGGGCTGGGGCCAACGTCCTGACTTTC.

The sample holds many counts of this clonotype. DNA of the CDR3: TGCGCCAGCGCCTTCGAGGACAGGGAGTCCGGCGAGCAGTACTTC. Amino acids: CASAFEDRESGEQYF. V gene TRBV5-1 combines with J gene TRBJ2-7; 8 bases line up with TRBD1. Germline lookup yields CDR1 SGHRS and CDR2 YFSETQ. Losses at the gene ends were 7 bases for V and 6 bases for J; bases not matched to a gene: 15. The CDR3 spans 15 residues.

This clonotype came up many times. This chain joins TRBV6-1 and TRBJ1-1; D may be TRBD1 (6 bases). This CDR3 contains 12 residues. Trimming pared 7 bases from V and 7 bases from J, leaving 13 bases between. The germline V gene encodes CDR1 MNHNS and CDR2 SASEGT. CDR3 amino acids: CASTQGRNEAFF. The CDR3 region has the DNA TGTGCCAGCACCCAGGGGAGGAATGAAGCTTTCTTT.

This clonotype was counted ten times or more. This chain joins TRBV6-1 and TRBJ1-2; D not resolved. Germline CDR1 is MNHNS and CDR2 is SASEGT. The V end was cut by 7 bases, the J end by 7 bases, with 10 bases between. This CDR3 is built from 11 residues. CDR3 in amino acids: CASTKKCGYTF. The CDR3 DNA reads as TGTGCCAGCACCAAAAAGTGTGGCTACACCTTC.

This clonotype occurred a few times. This chain links TRBV15 with TRBJ1-1; tentative D call: TRBD1 (6 bases). V shed 4 bases and J shed 5 bases, with 14 bases lying between them. Germline V gene lookup returns CDR1 LNHNV and CDR2 YYDKDF (reference sequence). This CDR3 has 14 amino acids. The chain's CDR3 is CATSMKGEGTEAFF. In nucleotides, the CDR3 is TGTGCCACCAGCATGAAGGGGGAAGGGACTGAAGCTTTCTTT.

This rearrangement joins TRBV29-1 to TRBJ2-3; no reliable D call. The CDR3 totals 12 residues. Germline V gene sequence: CDR1 SQVTM, CDR2 ANQGSEA. Trimming pared 7 bases from V and 1 base from J, leaving 9 bases between. CDR3 region: CSGVKGTDTQYF. DNA of the CDR3: TGCAGCGGAGTAAAGGGCACAGATACGCAGTATTTT.